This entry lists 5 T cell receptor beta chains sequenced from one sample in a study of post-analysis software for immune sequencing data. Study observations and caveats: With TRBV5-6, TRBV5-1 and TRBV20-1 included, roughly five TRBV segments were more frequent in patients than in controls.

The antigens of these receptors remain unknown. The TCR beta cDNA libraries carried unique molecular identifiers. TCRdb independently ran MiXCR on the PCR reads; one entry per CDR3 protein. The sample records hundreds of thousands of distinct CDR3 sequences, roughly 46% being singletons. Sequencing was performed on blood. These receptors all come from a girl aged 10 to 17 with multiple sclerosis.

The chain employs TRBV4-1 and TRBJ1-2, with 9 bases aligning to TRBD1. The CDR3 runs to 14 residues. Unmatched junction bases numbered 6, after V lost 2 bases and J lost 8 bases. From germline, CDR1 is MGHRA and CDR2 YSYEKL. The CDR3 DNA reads TGCGCCAGCAGCCAATCTACAGGGGGCTGGGGCTACACCTTC. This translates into CASSQSTGGWGYTF.

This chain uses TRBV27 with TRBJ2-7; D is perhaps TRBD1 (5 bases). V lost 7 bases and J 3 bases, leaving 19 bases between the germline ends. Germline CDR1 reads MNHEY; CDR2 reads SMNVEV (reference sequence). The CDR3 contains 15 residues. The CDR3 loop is CASNEQGPNFYEQYF. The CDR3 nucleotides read TGTGCCAGCAACGAGCAGGGCCCCAATTTCTACGAGCAGTACTTC.

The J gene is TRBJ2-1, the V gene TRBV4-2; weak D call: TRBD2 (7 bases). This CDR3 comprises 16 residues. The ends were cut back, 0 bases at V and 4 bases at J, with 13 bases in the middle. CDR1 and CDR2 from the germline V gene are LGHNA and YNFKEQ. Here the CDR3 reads CASSQDGEGGYNEQFF. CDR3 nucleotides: TGTGCCAGCAGCCAAGATGGGGAGGGGGGGTACAATGAGCAGTTCTTC.

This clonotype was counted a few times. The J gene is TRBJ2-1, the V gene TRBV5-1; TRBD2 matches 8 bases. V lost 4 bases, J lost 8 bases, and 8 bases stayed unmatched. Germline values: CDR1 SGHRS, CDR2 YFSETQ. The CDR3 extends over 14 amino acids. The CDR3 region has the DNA TGCGCCAGCAGCAGTAGCGGGGTGGTCCATGAGCAGTTCTTC. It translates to CASSSSGVVHEQFF.

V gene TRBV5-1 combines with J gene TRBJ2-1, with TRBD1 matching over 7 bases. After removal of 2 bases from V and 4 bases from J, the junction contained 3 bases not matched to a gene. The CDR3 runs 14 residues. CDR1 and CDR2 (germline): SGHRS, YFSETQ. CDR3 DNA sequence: TGCGCCAGCAGCTTTGGACAGGTATACAATGAGCAGTTCTTC. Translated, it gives CASSFGQVYNEQFF.